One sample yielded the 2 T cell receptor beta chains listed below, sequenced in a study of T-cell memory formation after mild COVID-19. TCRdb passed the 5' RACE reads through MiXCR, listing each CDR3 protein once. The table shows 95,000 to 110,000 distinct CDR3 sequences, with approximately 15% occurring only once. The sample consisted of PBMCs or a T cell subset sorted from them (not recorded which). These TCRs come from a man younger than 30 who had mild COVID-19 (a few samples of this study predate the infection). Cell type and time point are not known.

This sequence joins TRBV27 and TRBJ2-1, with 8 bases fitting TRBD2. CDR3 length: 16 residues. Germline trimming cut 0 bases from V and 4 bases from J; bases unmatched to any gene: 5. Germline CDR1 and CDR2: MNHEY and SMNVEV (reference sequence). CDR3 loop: CASSLSAGLAYNEQFF. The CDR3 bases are TGTGCCAGCAGTTTATCAGCCGGACTAGCATACAATGAGCAGTTCTTC.

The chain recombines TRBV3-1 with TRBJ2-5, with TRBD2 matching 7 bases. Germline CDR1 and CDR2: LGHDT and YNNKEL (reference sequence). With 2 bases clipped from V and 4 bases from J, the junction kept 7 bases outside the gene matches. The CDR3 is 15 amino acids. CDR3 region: CASSQSFGEGETQYF. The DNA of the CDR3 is TGTGCCAGCAGCCAATCGTTCGGGGAGGGAGAGACCCAGTACTTC.